The rows below give T cell receptor beta chains drawn from one sample of a study of blood T cell repertoires in COVID-19. The repertoire was sequenced with immunoSEQ multiplex PCR; TCRdb's copy has only in-frame clones and lacks some. The sample lists about 310,000 clones; 85% to 90% were seen once. The source material was peripheral blood. These receptors all come from a woman between 40 and 55 years old with COVID-19, enrolled during active disease. Each CDR3 is given with its conserved first and last residue. The D gene is left open where the match is weak. Size is stated for part of the rows, as once, few or many counts, or as a class when the clone is expanded.

clone_size j_call v_call d_call cdr3_aa cdr3_nt
- TRBJ1-5 TRBV19 - CASSWGVDQPQHF TGTGCCAGTAGTTGGGGGGTGGATCAGCCCCAGCATTTT
- TRBJ1-1 TRBV7-9 - CASSSRAEAFF TGTGCCAGCAGCTCGAGGGCTGAAGCTTTCTTT
- TRBJ2-7 TRBV9 - CASSPDIRAYEQYF TGTGCCAGCAGCCCCGACATCAGGGCCTACGAGCAGTACTTC
- TRBJ1-1 TRBV5-1 - CASSLVGEGTEAFF TGCGCCAGCAGCTTGGTAGGGGAGGGCACTGAAGCTTTCTTT
- TRBJ2-7 TRBV18 TRBD1 CASSSRGTYEQYF TGTGCCAGCTCGTCCAGGGGGACCTACGAGCAGTACTTC
- TRBJ2-3 TRBV7-2 TRBD1 CASSLAMAGGMGDTQYF TGTGCCAGCAGCTTAGCGATGGCAGGGGGTATGGGAGATACGCAGTATTTT
- TRBJ1-3 TRBV2 TRBD1 CASSEEGQGSSGNTIYF TGTGCCAGCAGTGAAGAGGGACAGGGATCCTCTGGAAACACCATATATTTT
- TRBJ2-7 TRBV6-2/TRBV6-3 - CASSPVLASLGEQYF TGTGCCAGCAGCCCCGTCCTGGCTAGCCTTGGTGAGCAGTACTTC
once TRBJ1-1 TRBV7-2 - CASSRDQVAEAFF TGTGCCAGCAGCAGAGACCAGGTCGCTGAAGCTTTCTTT
- TRBJ1-2 TRBV18 - CASSPSPVAYRDGYTF TGTGCCAGCTCACCATCTCCTGTGGCCTACAGGGATGGCTACACCTTC
- TRBJ1-1 TRBV27 - CASKGVGRRDTEAFF TGTGCCAGCAAAGGAGTGGGGAGAAGGGACACTGAAGCTTTCTTT
- TRBJ1-1 TRBV7-2 TRBD1 CASSPRGGVTEAFF TGTGCCAGCAGCCCCCGAGGGGGCGTGACTGAAGCTTTCTTT
- TRBJ1-4 TRBV28 - CASRLASSEKLFF TGTGCCAGCAGATTAGCCTCCAGTGAAAAACTGTTTTTT
once TRBJ2-7 TRBV2 TRBD2 CASRESRGSSYEQYF TGTGCCAGCAGGGAATCCCGCGGGAGTTCCTACGAGCAGTACTTC
- TRBJ1-3 TRBV19 TRBD1 CASSLDRVSAGNTIYF TGTGCCAGTAGTCTCGACAGGGTATCGGCTGGAAACACCATATATTTT
- TRBJ2-2 TRBV5-1 TRBD2 CASSLGLAGITGELFF TGCGCCAGCAGCTTGGGACTAGCGGGGATCACCGGGGAGCTGTTTTTT
- TRBJ2-2 TRBV30 - CAWTPGWPVNTGELFF TGTGCCTGGACCCCAGGTTGGCCTGTGAACACCGGGGAGCTGTTTTTT
- TRBJ2-5 TRBV9 TRBD2 CASSVAGGAAETQYF TGTGCCAGCAGCGTAGCGGGGGGGGCGGCGGAGACCCAGTACTTC
- TRBJ1-1 TRBV7-2 TRBD1 CASSLTTGGTEAFF TGTGCCAGCAGCCTTACTACAGGGGGCACTGAAGCTTTCTTT
- TRBJ1-2 TRBV19 - CASSTNRMALEDGYTF TGTGCCAGTAGTACCAACAGGATGGCCTTAGAGGATGGCTACACCTTC
- TRBJ1-1 TRBV5-1 TRBD1 CASTFTGAVNTEAFF TGCGCCAGCACCTTCACAGGGGCGGTGAACACTGAAGCTTTCTTT
- TRBJ2-5 TRBV5-1 - CASGGGVEKTQYF TGCGCCAGCGGCGGGGGCGTAGAAAAGACCCAGTACTTC
- TRBJ2-3 TRBV6-4 TRBD2 CASGTSGQDTQYF TGTGCCAGCGGGACTAGCGGTCAGGATACGCAGTATTTT
- TRBJ2-7 TRBV4-1 - CASSQATTTYEQYF TGCGCCAGCAGCCAAGCGACTACCACCTACGAGCAGTACTTC
once TRBJ1-1 TRBV9 - CASSVVRGDTEAFF TGTGCCAGCAGCGTAGTAAGGGGTGACACTGAAGCTTTCTTT
- TRBJ1-1 TRBV11-2 - CASSLEAGVVPEAFF TGTGCCAGCAGCTTAGAGGCAGGGGTCGTCCCTGAAGCTTTCTTT
- TRBJ2-3 TRBV3-1/TRBV3-2 TRBD1 CASSPWDRGSDTQYF TGTGCCAGCAGCCCCTGGGACAGGGGATCAGATACGCAGTATTTT
- TRBJ1-3 TRBV2 TRBD1 CASSVTGGEGNTIYF TGTGCCAGCAGTGTAACAGGGGGCGAGGGAAACACCATATATTTT
- TRBJ1-6 TRBV7-9 TRBD1 CASSAGTASPLHF TGTGCCAGCAGCGCCGGGACAGCCTCACCCCTCCACTTT
- TRBJ1-1 TRBV18 - CASSPITAAEATEAFF TGTGCCAGCTCACCAATTACGGCAGCCGAGGCCACTGAAGCTTTCTTT
- TRBJ2-7 TRBV19 TRBD1 CASRPTGVPSYEQYF TGTGCCAGTAGGCCGACAGGGGTCCCGTCCTACGAGCAGTACTTC
- TRBJ2-3 TRBV29-1 - CSVVQDPDTQYF TGCAGCGTAGTGCAGGATCCGGATACGCAGTATTTT
- TRBJ2-7 TRBV30 TRBD1 CAWSLGQGGYEQYF TGTGCCTGGAGTTTAGGACAGGGGGGCTACGAGCAGTACTTC
- TRBJ1-1 TRBV6-1 - CASRDWGGPTEAFF TGTGCCAGCAGGGATTGGGGGGGCCCCACTGAAGCTTTCTTT
- TRBJ1-5 TRBV28 TRBD1 CASSTGVANQPQHF TGTGCCAGCAGTACAGGGGTTGCCAATCAGCCCCAGCATTTT
- TRBJ2-3 TRBV4-1 TRBD1 CASSQDPGQAFDTQYF TGCGCCAGCAGCCAAGATCCGGGACAGGCTTTTGATACGCAGTATTTT
- TRBJ2-7 TRBV19 - CASSITQNYEQYF TGTGCCAGTAGTATTACACAAAACTACGAGCAGTACTTC
- TRBJ2-7 TRBV6-6 - CASSSDYSYEQYF TGTGCCAGCAGTTCGGACTATTCCTACGAGCAGTACTTC
- TRBJ1-2 TRBV5-1 TRBD1 CASSKGQGASDYGYTF TGCGCCAGCAGCAAGGGACAGGGGGCGTCAGACTATGGCTACACCTTC
- TRBJ1-1 TRBV18 - CASSPNIATETEAFF TGTGCCAGCTCACCCAATATTGCTACTGAGACTGAAGCTTTCTTT
- TRBJ1-6 TRBV19 - CASSTTLYNSPLHF TGTGCCAGTAGTACGACACTCTATAATTCACCCCTCCACTTT
- TRBJ1-4 TRBV7-9 - CASSFQGLEKLFF TGTGCCAGCAGCTTTCAGGGTTTAGAAAAACTGTTTTTT
once TRBJ1-1 TRBV7-2 - CASSFPVGGDTEAFF TGTGCCAGCAGCTTCCCCGTCGGGGGAGATACTGAAGCTTTCTTT
- TRBJ2-2 TRBV28 - CASSSPGYSNTGELFF TGTGCCAGCAGTTCCCCAGGGTACTCGAACACCGGGGAGCTGTTTTTT
- TRBJ1-4 TRBV5-5 - CASSLGVEKLFF TGTGCCAGCAGCTTAGGGGTGGAAAAACTGTTTTTT
few TRBJ2-5 TRBV4-3 - CASSHSGPETQYF TGCGCCAGCAGCCATTCAGGGCCAGAGACCCAGTACTTC
- TRBJ2-7 TRBV19 TRBD1 CASSGTGLSEQYF TGTGCCAGTAGCGGGACAGGGCTTAGCGAGCAGTACTTC
- TRBJ1-2 TRBV28 - CASTLGGTGDYGYTF TGTGCCAGCACCCTGGGGGGGACGGGAGACTATGGCTACACCTTC
- TRBJ1-1 TRBV27 TRBD1 CASSPRQGVLASAFF TGTGCCAGCAGTCCTCGACAGGGGGTGCTTGCCTCGGCTTTCTTT
few TRBJ2-1 TRBV3-1/TRBV3-2 - CASSQAQGSYNEQFF TGTGCCAGCAGCCAAGCCCAGGGGTCCTACAATGAGCAGTTCTTC
- TRBJ2-5 TRBV11-2 TRBD1 CASSGLQGQVKGTQYF TGTGCCAGCAGCGGGTTGCAGGGACAGGTCAAGGGGACCCAGTACTTC
- TRBJ2-7 TRBV7-7 TRBD1 CASSRDRTYEQYF TGTGCTAGCAGCCGGGACAGGACCTACGAGCAGTACTTC
- TRBJ2-3 TRBV5-1 TRBD1 CASSLHPGTDTDTQYF TGCGCCAGCAGCTTGCACCCCGGGACAGACACAGATACGCAGTATTTT
- TRBJ1-1 TRBV7-9 TRBD1 CASSLGGTGLGTEAFF TGTGCCAGCAGCTTAGGGGGGACAGGTTTAGGGACTGAAGCTTTCTTT
- TRBJ1-5 TRBV7-2 - CASSLLGGGQPQHF TGTGCCAGCAGCTTACTAGGGGGGGGACAGCCCCAGCATTTT
few TRBJ2-7 TRBV19 - CASSPGIASGLTYEQYF TGTGCCAGTAGCCCCGGGATTGCCAGTGGCCTCACCTACGAGCAGTACTTC
- TRBJ1-1 TRBV5-4 TRBD1 CASSLPGQGPAGEAFF TGTGCCAGCAGCTTACCGGGACAGGGGCCCGCCGGCGAAGCTTTCTTT
- TRBJ2-3 TRBV3-1/TRBV3-2 - CASSPGGLSDTQYF TGTGCCAGCAGCCCAGGGGGACTCTCAGATACGCAGTATTTT
- TRBJ1-1 TRBV19 - CASIEQINTEAFF TGTGCCAGTATAGAACAGATCAACACTGAAGCTTTCTTT